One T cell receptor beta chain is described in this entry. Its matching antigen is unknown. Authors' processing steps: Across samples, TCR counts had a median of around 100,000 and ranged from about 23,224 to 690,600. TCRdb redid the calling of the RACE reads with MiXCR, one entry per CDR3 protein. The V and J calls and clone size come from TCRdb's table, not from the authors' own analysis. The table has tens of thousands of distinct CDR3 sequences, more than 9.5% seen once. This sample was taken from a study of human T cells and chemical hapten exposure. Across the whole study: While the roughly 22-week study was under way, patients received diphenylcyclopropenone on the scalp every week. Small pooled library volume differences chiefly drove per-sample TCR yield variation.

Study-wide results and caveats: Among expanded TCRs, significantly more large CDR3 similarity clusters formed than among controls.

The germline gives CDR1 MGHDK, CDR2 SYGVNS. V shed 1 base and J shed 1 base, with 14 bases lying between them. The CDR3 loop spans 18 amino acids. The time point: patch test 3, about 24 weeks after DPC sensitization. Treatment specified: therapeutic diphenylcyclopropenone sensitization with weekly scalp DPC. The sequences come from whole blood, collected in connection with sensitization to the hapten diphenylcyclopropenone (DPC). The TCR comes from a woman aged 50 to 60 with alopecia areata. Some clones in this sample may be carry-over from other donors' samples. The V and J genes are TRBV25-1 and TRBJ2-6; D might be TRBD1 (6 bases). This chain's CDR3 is CASSEFEGVTSGANVLTF. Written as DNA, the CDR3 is TGTGCCAGCAGTGAATTCGAGGGGGTAACGTCTGGGGCCAACGTCCTGACTTTC. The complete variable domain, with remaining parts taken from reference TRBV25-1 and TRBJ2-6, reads EADIYQTPRYLVIGTGKKITLECSQTMGHDKMYWYQQDPGMELHLIHYSYGVNSTEKGDLSSESTVSRIRTEHFPLTLESARPSHTSQYLCASSEFEGVTSGANVLTFGAGSRLTVL.